These 27 T cell receptor beta chains originate from one sample sequenced in a study of monozygotic twins with inflammatory bowel disease. Using the 5' RACE reads, TCRdb records one entry per CDR3 protein without DNA. The listing contains 350,000 to 500,000 distinct CDR3 sequences. Material: blood. These receptors were taken from a human donor with ulcerative colitis or Crohn's disease, or a healthy co-twin of an affected twin (not recorded which).

The chain couples TRBV19 to TRBJ2-3; absent DNA, TCRdb's TRBD2 call cannot be checked. The CDR3 has 14 amino acids. The germline CDR1 and CDR2 sequences are LNHDA and SQIVND (reference sequence). The CDR3 region is CASSIEDFTDTQYF.

The chain has TRBV30 and TRBJ2-3; TCRdb returns TRBD2, unconfirmable since there is no DNA. The germline V gene has CDR1 GTSNPN and CDR2 SVGIG (reference sequence). There are 13 residues in the CDR3. This CDR3 is CAWSSGSTDTQYF.

The genes are TRBV12-3 or TRBV12-4 and TRBJ1-3. This CDR3 is 18 amino acids long. CDR3 sequence: CASTFRLGGPLSGNTIYF.

The genes are TRBV7-2 and TRBJ1-1; TCRdb's D call, TRBD1, is unchecked because there is no DNA. This CDR3 comprises 13 residues. CDR1 is SGHTA, CDR2 FQGNSA, per germline. CDR3 in amino acids: CASSAQQGAEAFF.

J is TRBJ2-6 and V is TRBV6-5. Germline values: CDR1 MNHEY, CDR2 SVGAGI. This CDR3 contains 14 residues. The CDR3 region is CASSREQWANVLTF.

The J gene is TRBJ2-3, the V gene TRBV18; TCRdb's assignment of TRBD2 cannot be checked, as there is no DNA. The CDR3 has 15 amino acids. The germline V gene encodes CDR1 KGHSH and CDR2 LQKENI. CDR3 region: CASSPLAGAENTQYF.

The chain has TRBV30 and TRBJ1-5; TCRdb's D call of TRBD1 is untestable without DNA. The CDR3 has 16 residues. Germline V gene data show CDR1 as GTSNPN and CDR2 as SVGIG (reference sequence). CDR3 sequence reads: CAWSVRVHVSNQPQHF. The entire variable domain, with the rest obtained from reference TRBV30 and TRBJ1-5, is as follows: SQTIHQWPATLVQPVGSPLSLECTVEGTSNPNLYWYRQAAGRGLQLLFYSVGIGQISSEVPQNLSASRPQDRQFILSSKKLLLSDSGFYLCAWSVRVHVSNQPQHFGDGTRLSIL.

The chain couples TRBV5-1 to TRBJ1-3; TCRdb outputs TRBD1, but without DNA this stays unchecked. The germline V gene encodes CDR1 SGHRS and CDR2 YFSETQ. The CDR3 totals 16 residues. CDR3 protein: CASSQDEGGSGNTIYF.

The genes are TRBV6-2 or TRBV6-3 and TRBJ2-7; the TCRdb D gene call, TRBD1, has no DNA to confirm it. Germline V gene lookup returns CDR1 MNHEY and CDR2 SVGEGT. The CDR3 is 12 residues long. This CDR3 is CASRDRFYEQYF.

The V gene is TRBV7-8, the J gene TRBJ1-1; TCRdb's assignment of TRBD1 cannot be checked, as there is no DNA. Germline assignment: CDR1 SGHVS and CDR2 FQNEAQ. The CDR3 spans 13 residues. This CDR3 reads CASSFIGGQGAFF.

V usage is TRBV16 and J usage is TRBJ2-1; the D gene TCRdb calls, TRBD1, cannot be checked with no DNA. This CDR3 spans 15 amino acids. Germline V gene lookup returns CDR1 KGHSY and CDR2 FQNENV. CDR3 in amino acids: CASSQGQGGYNEQFF.

The V call is TRBV5-6, the J call TRBJ1-2; the TRBD1 assignment by TCRdb is unverifiable without DNA. The CDR3 is made up of 12 amino acids. CDR1 and CDR2 from the germline V gene are SGHDT and YYEEEE. The CDR3 is CASSMNRVGYTF.

The chain is built from TRBV3-1 and TRBJ1-5. The length of the CDR3 is 14 residues. Germline V gene lookup returns CDR1 LGHDT and CDR2 YNNKEL (reference sequence). CDR3 sequence reads: CASSSDGGNQPQHF. The complete variable domain, with remaining parts taken from reference TRBV3-1 and TRBJ1-5, reads DTAVSQTPKYLVTQMGNDKSIKCEQNLGHDTMYWYKQDSKKFLKIMFSYNNKELIINETVPNRFSPKSPDKAHLNLHINSLELGDSAVYFCASSSDGGNQPQHFGDGTRLSIL.

The chain employs TRBV5-8 and TRBJ2-7; TCRdb calls TRBD2, which cannot be checked without DNA. Germline V lookup: CDR1 SGHTS, CDR2 YDEGEE. The length of the CDR3 is 17 residues. The chain's CDR3 is CASSSGGTSGSPYEQYF.

V and J are TRBV10-2 and TRBJ2-2; the D gene TCRdb calls, TRBD2, cannot be checked with no DNA. Germline V gene sequence: CDR1 WSHSY, CDR2 SAAADI. CDR3 size: 15 residues. The CDR3 loop is CARDLWRASTGELFF.

The chain uses TRBV21-1 and TRBJ2-4; with no DNA, the TCRdb D assignment of TRBD1 cannot be verified. TRBV21-1 constitutes a pseudogene. This CDR3 contains 19 residues. The CDR3 loop is CASSLQMRGDQPAKNIQYF.

The J gene is TRBJ2-2, the V gene TRBV7-2. The V gene's germline CDR1 is SGHTA and CDR2 FQGNSA. The CDR3 is made up of 15 amino acids. CDR3 loop: CASSLEGLSTGELFF.

The gene calls are TRBV29-1 and TRBJ2-5; the TCRdb D gene call, TRBD1, has no DNA to confirm it. Germline V gene data show CDR1 as SQVTM and CDR2 as ANQGSEA. This CDR3 contains 14 residues. Here the CDR3 reads CSVKAGERKETQYF. Complete variable domain (other parts from reference TRBV29-1 and TRBJ2-5): SAVISQKPSRDICQRGTSLTIQCQVDSQVTMMFWYRQQPGQSLTLIATANQGSEATYESGFVIDKFPISRPNLTFSTLTVSNMSPEDSSIYLCSVKAGERKETQYFGPGTRLLVL.

The chain joins TRBV7-6 to TRBJ2-5; TCRdb calls TRBD2, which cannot be checked without DNA. Germline CDR1 and CDR2: SGHVS and FNYEAQ. This CDR3 comprises 14 residues. The chain's CDR3 is CASSRGLAGETQYF.

The rearrangement joins TRBV4-2 to TRBJ2-1; TCRdb returns TRBD2, unconfirmable since there is no DNA. Germline CDR1 is LGHNA and CDR2 is YNFKEQ. The CDR3 runs to 15 residues. The CDR3 sequence is CASSQELAGNNEQFF.

The chain combines TRBV6-6 with TRBJ2-5; TCRdb gives TRBD1 as the D gene, but with no DNA this cannot be confirmed. This CDR3 is 13 amino acids long. The germline V gene encodes CDR1 MNHNY and CDR2 SVGAGI (reference sequence). Here the CDR3 reads CASLRQEQETQYF.

The chain couples TRBV15 to TRBJ2-7; the TRBD2 assignment by TCRdb is unverifiable without DNA. CDR3 length: 15 amino acids. CDR1 and CDR2 from the germline V gene are LNHNV and YYDKDF (reference sequence). This CDR3 reads CATSRDLAGLYEQYF.

The chain joins TRBV7-2 to TRBJ2-7; TCRdb's assignment of TRBD2 cannot be checked, as there is no DNA. In germline, CDR1 is SGHTA, CDR2 FQGNSA. The CDR3 extends over 15 amino acids. The CDR3 protein is CASSLVRLAGGEQYF. Filled out from reference TRBV7-2 and TRBJ2-7, the complete variable domain reads GAGVSQSPSNKVTEKGKDVELRCDPISGHTALYWYRQSLGQGLEFLIYFQGNSAPDKSGLPSDRFSAERTGGSVSTLTIQRTQQEDSAVYLCASSLVRLAGGEQYFGPGTRLTVT.

This chain joins TRBV6-1 and TRBJ2-7; without DNA, the TCRdb call of TRBD2 cannot be checked. Per the germline V gene, CDR1 is MNHNS and CDR2 is SASEGT. The CDR3 sequence is 17 residues long. CDR3 loop: CASSPETSGKPHREQYF.

This sequence joins TRBV7-9 and TRBJ2-1. The CDR3 loop spans 12 amino acids. CDR1 is SEHNR and CDR2 is FQNEAQ in the germline V gene (reference sequence). CDR3: CASSFLGNEQFF.

The gene calls are TRBV7-9 and TRBJ1-2. The CDR3 contains 14 residues. The germline CDR1 and CDR2 sequences are SEHNR and FQNEAQ (reference sequence). CDR3 sequence reads: CASSKRTENYGYTF. The full variable domain, in which reference TRBV7-9 and TRBJ1-2 provide the parts outside the CDR3, is DTGVSQNPRHKITKRGQNVTFRCDPISEHNRLYWYRQTLGQGPEFLTYFQNEAQLEKSRLLSDRFSAERPKGSFSTLEIQRTEQGDSAMYLCASSKRTENYGYTFGSGTRLTVV.

The CDR3 sequence is CASSTRSEAFF. V gene TRBV12-3 or TRBV12-4 combines with J gene TRBJ1-1; lacking DNA, the TRBD1 call made by TCRdb goes unchecked. The CDR3 runs 11 residues.